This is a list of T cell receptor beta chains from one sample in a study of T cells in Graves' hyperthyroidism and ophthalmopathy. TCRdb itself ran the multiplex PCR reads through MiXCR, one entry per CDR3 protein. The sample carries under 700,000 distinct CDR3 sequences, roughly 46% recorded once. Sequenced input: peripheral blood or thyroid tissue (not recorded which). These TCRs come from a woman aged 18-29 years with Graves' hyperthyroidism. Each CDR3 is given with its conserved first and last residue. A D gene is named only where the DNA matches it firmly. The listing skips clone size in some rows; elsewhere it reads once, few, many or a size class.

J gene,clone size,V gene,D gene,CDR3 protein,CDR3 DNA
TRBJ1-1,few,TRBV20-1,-,CSASVRASTEAFF,TGCAGTGCTAGTGTTCGGGCAAGCACTGAAGCTTTCTTT
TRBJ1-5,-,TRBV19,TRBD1,CASSIGRGQAQPQHF,TGTGCCAGTAGTATAGGCAGGGGGCAGGCTCAGCCCCAGCATTTT
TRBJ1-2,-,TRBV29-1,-,CSVQETQLPGGYTF,TGCAGCGTTCAGGAGACCCAACTACCCGGTGGCTACACCTTC
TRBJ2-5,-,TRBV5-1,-,CASSLLHTPEEQYF,TGTGCCAGCAGCTTACTCCACACTCCTGAAGAGCAGTACTTC
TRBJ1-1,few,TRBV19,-,CASSMVHRGGTEAFF,TGTGCCAGTAGTATGGTCCACCGAGGGGGCACTGAAGCTTTCTTT
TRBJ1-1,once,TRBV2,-,CASSEAFDIMNTEAFF,TGTGCCAGCAGTGAAGCGTTCGATATTATGAACACTGAAGCTTTCTTT
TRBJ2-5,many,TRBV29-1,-,CSVEAGLGSETQYF,TGCAGCGTTGAGGCAGGTTTGGGCTCAGAGACCCAGTACTTC
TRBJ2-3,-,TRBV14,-,CASSQDLRGVSHF,TGTGCCAGCAGCCAAGATCTGCGGGGAGTTTCGCATTTT
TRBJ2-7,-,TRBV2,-,CASSDPGHNPEQYF,TGTGCCAGCAGTGATCCCGGACATAATCCCGAGCAGTACTTC
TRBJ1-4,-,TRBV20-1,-,CSARDLLSYGRHNEKLFF,TGCAGTGCTAGAGATCTTTTGTCGTACGGACGGCATAATGAAAAACTGTTTTTT
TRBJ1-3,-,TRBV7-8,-,CASSADWPSSGNTIYF,TGTGCCAGCAGTGCCGATTGGCCGAGCTCTGGAAACACCATATATTTT
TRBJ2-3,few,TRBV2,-,CASSELNTYTQYF,TGTGCCAGCAGTGAACTCAACACATATACGCAGTATTTT
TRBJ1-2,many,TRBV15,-,CATSRERGNYGYTF,TGTGCCACCAGCAGAGAGCGAGGGAACTATGGCTACACCTTC
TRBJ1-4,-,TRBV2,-,CASSESLAATNEKLFF,TGTGCCAGCAGTGAGAGTCTAGCTGCAACTAATGAAAAACTGTTTTTT
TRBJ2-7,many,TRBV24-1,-,CATSKGYEQYF,TGTGCCACCAGTAAGGGGTACGAGCAGTACTTC
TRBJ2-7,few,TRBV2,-,CASSPPGGYEQYF,TGTGCCAGCTCACCACCCGGAGGCTACGAGCAGTACTTC
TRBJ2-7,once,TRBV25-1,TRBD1,CAMRGTAYEQYF,TGTGCCATGAGGGGGACAGCCTACGAGCAGTACTTC
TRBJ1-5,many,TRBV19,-,CASTPGGARNQPQHF,TGTGCCAGTACTCCGGGGGGGGCGCGGAATCAGCCCCAGCATTTT
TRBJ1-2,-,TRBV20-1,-,CSASSGFNYGYTF,TGCAGTGCTAGCTCGGGGTTTAACTATGGCTACACCTTC
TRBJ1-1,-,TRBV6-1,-,CASYFTEAFF,TGTGCCAGCTATTTCACTGAAGCTTTCTTT
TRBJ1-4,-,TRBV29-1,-,CSLRSGGSEKLFF,TGCAGCTTGAGGAGCGGGGGCTCTGAAAAACTGTTTTTT
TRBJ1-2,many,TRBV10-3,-,CAISVDSRSYTF,TGTGCCATCAGTGTAGACAGCCGCAGCTACACCTTC
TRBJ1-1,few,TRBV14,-,CASSQDQFRVVAFF,TGTGCCAGCAGCCAAGATCAGTTCAGGGTGGTTGCTTTCTTT
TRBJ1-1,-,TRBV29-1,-,CSVVRSGNTEASF,TGCAGCGTTGTCAGGTCTGGAAACACTGAAGCTTCCTTT
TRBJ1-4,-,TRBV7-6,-,CASSLDLGADEKLFF,TGTGCCAGCAGCTTAGATCTGGGGGCCGATGAAAAACTGTTTTTT
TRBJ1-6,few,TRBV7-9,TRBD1,CASKPGQNNSPLHF,TGTGCCAGCAAACCGGGACAGAATAATTCACCCCTCCACTTT
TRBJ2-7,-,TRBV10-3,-,CASNEGAPYEQYF,TGTGCCAGCAATGAGGGAGCCCCCTACGAGCAGTACTTC
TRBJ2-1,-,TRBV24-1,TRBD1,CASREGTGRVGEQFF,TGTGCCAGCAGGGAGGGGACAGGGCGTGTGGGTGAGCAGTTCTTC
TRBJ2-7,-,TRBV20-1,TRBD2,CSSWVASGVYEQYF,TGCAGCTCATGGGTAGCTAGCGGAGTCTACGAGCAGTACTTC
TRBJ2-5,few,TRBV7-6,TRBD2,CASSPSGGEETQYF,TGTGCCAGCAGCCCCAGCGGGGGGGAGGAGACCCAGTACTTC
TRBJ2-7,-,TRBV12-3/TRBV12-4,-,CASGNPRLYEQYF,TGTGCCAGCGGGAACCCAAGACTCTACGAGCAGTACTTC
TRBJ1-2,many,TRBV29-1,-,CSVAGYSDGYTF,TGCAGCGTCGCAGGGTATTCGGATGGCTACACCTTC